A single sample gave rise to the 16 T cell receptor beta chains below, sequenced in a study of T cells in Graves' hyperthyroidism and ophthalmopathy. The CDR3 regions of TCR beta were amplified from RNA transcripts. Initially, a first-round RT-PCR of the TCR CDR3 employed the HTBI primer set. One entry per CDR3 protein, called by TCRdb with MiXCR from the multiplex PCR reads. The profile covers hundreds of thousands of distinct CDR3 sequences, with 15% to 20% appearing a single time and about 3.8% taken by the ten largest. The sequencing input was blood. The receptors shown here come from a woman in her twenties or thirties with Graves' hyperthyroidism.

The chain joins TRBV18 to TRBJ1-4; the D is unclear. This CDR3 is built from 18 residues. V was cut by 1 base and J by 8 bases, with 23 bases left in between. Germline values: CDR1 KGHSH, CDR2 LQKENI. The CDR3 sequence: CASSPRPSSYAGNEKLFF. DNA of the CDR3: TGTGCCAGCTCACCACGGCCATCCTCCTACGCTGGGAACGAAAAACTGTTTTTT.

The chain combines TRBV30 with TRBJ1-2; TRBD1 aligns across 8 bases. Germline values: CDR1 GTSNPN, CDR2 SVGIG (reference sequence). V lost 1 base to trimming and J lost 4 bases; unmatched junction nucleotides: 5. This CDR3 comprises 14 residues. CDR3 bases: TGTGCCTGGAGTGAGGACAGGGTTGGCTATGGCTACACCTTC. Translated, it gives CAWSEDRVGYGYTF.

This clonotype was picked up many times. The chain employs TRBV13 and TRBJ2-5; 8 bases agree with TRBD2. The CDR3 consists of 14 residues. The V and J ends lost 3 bases and 5 bases, in that order; junction bases with no gene match: 5. Germline values: CDR1 PRHDT, CDR2 FYEKMQ (reference sequence). Here the CDR3 reads CASSFGGRRETQYF. In DNA, the CDR3 is TGTGCCAGCAGCTTTGGCGGGAGGAGGGAGACCCAGTACTTC.

V gene TRBV6-1 combines with J gene TRBJ1-2; D is perhaps TRBD1 (6 bases). Trimming took 5 bases from V and 5 from J, leaving 18 bases between them. Per the germline V gene, CDR1 is MNHNS and CDR2 is SASEGT. The CDR3 length is 15 residues. The CDR3: CASSRHPGAEYGYTF. DNA for the CDR3: TGTGCCAGCAGTCGACACCCGGGGGCGGAGTATGGCTACACCTTC.

The chain employs TRBV6-2 or TRBV6-3 and TRBJ1-5; 8 nucleotides align to TRBD1. In germline, CDR1 is MNHEY, CDR2 SVGEGT. V was pared by 6 bases and J by 4 bases, with 11 bases of the junction left unmatched. The CDR3 totals 16 residues. The DNA for the CDR3 is TGTGCCAGCAGAGGCGGGCAGGGGGCGCGAAATCAGCCCCAGCATTTT. Amino acid sequence: CASRGGQGARNQPQHF.

V and J are TRBV5-6 and TRBJ2-4; TRBD2 matches at 15 bases. The CDR3 covers 21 residues. Germline-derived CDR1 and CDR2 are SGHDT and YYEEEE. Germline trimming cut 6 bases from V and 0 bases from J; bases unmatched to any gene: 16. CDR3 coding DNA: TGTGCCAGCAACTTCCTACGAGGGACTAGCGGGAGGCGGCTAGCCAAAAACATTCAGTACTTC. Its protein is CASNFLRGTSGRRLAKNIQYF.

This clonotype was recorded many times. This rearrangement joins TRBV7-9 to TRBJ2-7, with 13 bases lining up with TRBD2. With V trimmed by 4 bases and J by 7 bases, 10 bases remained unmatched. From germline, CDR1 is SEHNR and CDR2 FQNEAQ (reference sequence). The length of the CDR3 is 16 residues. The CDR3 sequence: CASSSKLAGGPSEQYF. CDR3 nucleotides: TGTGCCAGCAGCTCCAAACTAGCGGGAGGGCCTAGTGAGCAGTACTTC.

This chain uses TRBV6-1 with TRBJ2-2; the match to TRBD2 covers 7 bases. Germline assignment: CDR1 MNHNS and CDR2 SASEGT. Trimming removed 5 bases from V and 8 bases from J; junction bases left unmatched: 11. The length of the CDR3 is 15 residues. The CDR3 region is CASSWDYSSIGELFF. For the CDR3, the DNA is TGTGCCAGCAGTTGGGACTACTCGTCAATTGGGGAGCTGTTTTTT.

This clonotype was picked up many times. The genes are TRBV28 and TRBJ1-1, with D possibly matching TRBD1 (5 bases). The CDR3 loop spans 16 amino acids. Germline-derived CDR1 and CDR2 are MDHEN and SYDVKM. V lost 2 bases, J lost 3 bases, and 16 bases lay in between. The CDR3 spells CASSLRRWARDTEAFF. Written as DNA, the CDR3 is TGTGCCAGCAGTTTAAGGCGGTGGGCCAGGGACACTGAAGCTTTCTTT. Based on the CDR3 plus reference TRBV28 and TRBJ1-1, the full variable domain is DVKVTQSSRYLVKRTGEKVFLECVQDMDHENMFWYRQDPGLGLRLIYFSYDVKMKEKGDIPEGYSVSREKKERFSLILESASTNQTSMYLCASSLRRWARDTEAFFGQGTRLTVV.

Ten or more counts support this clonotype. The CDR3 loop is CASSQRTGTNQPQHF. CDR3 coding DNA: TGTGCCAGCAGTCAAAGGACAGGGACAAACCAGCCCCAGCATTTT. The chain links TRBV27 to TRBJ1-5; 8 bases are a match to TRBD1. Trimming took 5 bases from V and 7 from J; bases not matched to a gene: 10. The CDR3 sequence is 15 residues long. The germline V gene has CDR1 MNHEY and CDR2 SMNVEV (reference sequence).

This chain links TRBV5-4 with TRBJ2-2; 7 nucleotides align to TRBD1. Germline V CDR1 and CDR2: SGHNT, YYREEE (reference sequence). The CDR3 is 15 residues long. V shed 4 bases, J shed 1 base, and the junction held 4 bases outside the gene matches. The CDR3 reads CASSPGQENTGELFF. For the CDR3, the DNA is TGTGCCAGCAGCCCCGGACAGGAGAACACCGGGGAGCTGTTTTTT.

This clonotype was seen at least ten times. The chain links TRBV20-1 to TRBJ2-1; D is unresolved. The CDR3 loop spans 14 amino acids. CDR1 and CDR2 from the germline V gene are DFQATT and SNEGSKA (reference sequence). The V end lost 3 bases, the J end lost 5 bases, and 14 bases lay between the germline ends. CDR3 DNA sequence: TGCAGTGCTAGTAGAAATCAGGTTGACAATGAGCAGTTCTTC. Translated: CSASRNQVDNEQFF.

This clonotype occurred many times. This chain connects TRBV28 to TRBJ1-1; 11 bases map to TRBD1. Trimming took 6 bases from V and 7 from J; bases not matched to a gene: 10. CDR3 size: 15 residues. Germline CDR1 reads MDHEN; CDR2 reads SYDVKM. The CDR3 nucleotides are TGTGCCAGCAGCTCTATCGGACAGGGGGCTATTGAAGCTTTCTTT. Its protein product is CASSSIGQGAIEAFF.

The J gene is TRBJ1-6, the V gene TRBV28; TRBD1 might be the D (5 bases). CDR3 length equals 13 residues. V lost 7 bases to trimming and J lost 5 bases, with 9 bases between them. The germline gives CDR1 MDHEN, CDR2 SYDVKM. The CDR3 nucleotides read TGTGCCAGCACCCAGGGCAATAATTCACCCCTCCACTTT. Amino acid sequence: CASTQGNNSPLHF. Full variable domain (remainder filled in from reference TRBV28 and TRBJ1-6): DVKVTQSSRYLVKRTGEKVFLECVQDMDHENMFWYRQDPGLGLRLIYFSYDVKMKEKGDIPEGYSVSREKKERFSLILESASTNQTSMYLCASTQGNNSPLHFGNGTRLTVT.

This clonotype was detected only a few times. The chain carries TRBV5-1 and TRBJ2-1, with D perhaps matching TRBD1 (6 bases). The CDR3 loop spans 16 amino acids. V was trimmed by 0 bases and J by 1 base, leaving 11 bases between them. The germline CDR1 and CDR2 sequences are SGHRS and YFSETQ. CDR3 DNA: TGCGCCAGCAGCTTGGTGGGGGCTCTGTCCTACAATGAGCAGTTCTTC. Amino acid sequence: CASSLVGALSYNEQFF.

This clonotype was seen many times. The V call is TRBV12-3 or TRBV12-4, the J call TRBJ1-5; perhaps TRBD1 as D (5 bases). Trimming pared 0 bases from V and 7 bases from J, leaving 7 bases between. The CDR3 has 13 residues. CDR3 amino acids: CASSLARQQPQHF. The CDR3 DNA sequence: TGTGCCAGCAGTTTAGCTCGACAGCAGCCCCAGCATTTT.